Listed below are T cell receptor beta chains from one sample, sequenced in a study of T cell responses to AZD1222 COVID-19 vaccine. Method: immunoSEQ multiplex PCR; TCRdb's copy keeps in-frame clones and lacks some. The table includes 120,000 or so clones, approximately 85% detected once. The material was peripheral blood, obtained on day 0 of AZD1222 vaccination. The receptors originated from an adult in good health. CDR3s include the opening cysteine and the closing phenylalanine or tryptophan.

>TRBV4-2|TRBJ1-3
CASSRALDSGNTIYF
>TRBV10-3|TRBJ1-3
CATTVGGGGNTIYF
>TRBV28|TRBJ1-2
CASSLTGGSYGYTF
>TRBV5-5|TRBJ1-5
CASSFDGDQPQHF
>TRBV5-4|TRBJ2-7
CASSSTVYEQYF
>TRBV6-6|TRBJ2-7
CASRTGQDSYEQYF
>TRBV20-1|TRBJ1-2
CSVTDLYGYTF
>TRBV5-6|TRBJ2-5
CASTPARRGKETQYF
>TRBV7-8|TRBJ2-7
CASSPPGYEQYF
>TRBV5-1|TRBJ2-6
CASSLDRDSGANVLTF